These 16 T cell receptor beta chains came from one sample sequenced in a study of blood T cell repertoires in COVID-19. Profiled with immunoSEQ multiplex PCR; TCRdb holds only in-frame clones, not every one. Here the sample spans some 250,000 clones, 65% to 85% being singletons. Source material: peripheral blood. These receptors were collected from a man aged 50-59 years with active or convalescent COVID-19.

This clone was seen more than once but under ten times. This chain joins TRBV19 and TRBJ1-5; D may be TRBD1 (5 bases). This CDR3 has 15 amino acids. With 1 base removed from V and 3 bases from J, the gap between germline ends came to 10 bases. The germline gives CDR1 LNHDA, CDR2 SQIVND (reference sequence). The DNA of the CDR3 is TGTGCCAGTAGTATAGGGGGCCGATACAATCAGCCCCAGCATTTT. Translation: CASSIGGRYNQPQHF.

To note about this clone: Other DNA sequences of this sample code for an identical CDR3. The chain has TRBV5-1 and TRBJ2-7; 8 bases line up with TRBD1. The junction had 2 bases not matched to a gene; V was cut back by 3 bases and J by 0 bases. The CDR3 length is 14 residues. Germline lookup yields CDR1 SGHRS and CDR2 YFSETQ. The CDR3 nucleotides read TGCGCCAGCAGCTCCGGGACAGGCTCCTACGAGCAGTACTTC. Translating it yields CASSSGTGSYEQYF.

The chain combines TRBV19 with TRBJ2-1; D ambiguous. V was pared by 5 bases and J by 2 bases, with 13 bases between. Germline CDR1 reads LNHDA; CDR2 reads SQIVND (reference sequence). CDR3 length equals 15 residues. Here the CDR3 reads CASSRQLETYNEQFF. The CDR3 coding sequence is TGTGCCAGTAGTCGGCAACTGGAGACCTACAATGAGCAGTTCTTC. The full variable domain, completed using reference TRBV19 and TRBJ2-1, is DGGITQSPKYLFRKEGQNVTLSCEQNLNHDAMYWYRQDPGQGLRLIYYSQIVNDFQKGDIAEGYSVSREKKESFPLTVTSAQKNPTAFYLCASSRQLETYNEQFFGPGTRLTVL.

V is TRBV14 and J is TRBJ1-1; 7 bases align to TRBD1. After removal of 4 bases from V and 0 bases from J, the junction contained 5 bases not matched to a gene. Germline CDR1 is SGHDN and CDR2 is FVKESK. The CDR3 contains 15 residues. CDR3 amino acids: CASSLRTGMNTEAFF. DNA of the CDR3: TGTGCCAGCAGCCTCCGGACAGGCATGAACACTGAAGCTTTCTTT.

The chain combines TRBV9 with TRBJ2-1, with 8 bases matching TRBD2. With V trimmed by 0 bases and J by 3 bases, 5 bases remained unmatched. The germline V gene has CDR1 SGDLS and CDR2 YYNGEE. This CDR3 is built from 16 residues. The CDR3 reads CASSVVSSGGYNEQFF. DNA of the CDR3: TGTGCCAGCAGCGTAGTTTCCAGCGGGGGCTACAATGAGCAGTTCTTC.

This clone was seen more than once but under ten times. The chain has TRBV7-7 and TRBJ2-5; 10 bases line up with TRBD2. J was trimmed by 4 bases and V by 5 bases; bases with no gene match: 10. Germline values: CDR1 SSHAT, CDR2 FNYEAQ (reference sequence). The CDR3 is 16 amino acids. CDR3 amino acids: CASSPRPSSGGETQYF. As DNA, the CDR3 is TGTGCCAGCAGCCCCCGTCCCTCTAGCGGGGGAGAGACCCAGTACTTC.

The V and J genes are TRBV6-5 and TRBJ1-5; 10 bases are a match to TRBD1. CDR1 is MNHEY and CDR2 is SVGAGI in the germline V gene. The V segment lost 2 bases and the J segment 5 bases; nucleotides outside the gene matches: 3. This CDR3 region has 15 residues. CDR3 region: CASSYRGTGDQPQHF. The CDR3 region has the DNA TGTGCCAGCAGTTACCGGGGGACAGGGGATCAGCCCCAGCATTTT.

This chain joins TRBV6-1 and TRBJ1-1; the match to TRBD1 covers 9 bases. CDR1 and CDR2 from the germline V gene are MNHNS and SASEGT. V shed 0 bases, J shed 5 bases, and the junction held 10 bases outside the gene matches. CDR3 length: 17 residues. The CDR3 protein is CASSEAGHRGRSTEAFF. In DNA, the CDR3 is TGTGCCAGCAGTGAAGCAGGCCACAGGGGGCGAAGTACTGAAGCTTTCTTT.

The V and J genes are TRBV5-1 and TRBJ1-4, with TRBD1 identical over 7 bases. The CDR3 runs to 16 residues. From germline, CDR1 is SGHRS and CDR2 YFSETQ. J was trimmed by 0 bases and V by 4 bases; bases with no gene match: 6. This chain's CDR3 is CASSTHRGSTNEKLFF. The CDR3 region has the DNA TGCGCCAGCAGCACCCACAGGGGATCAACTAATGAAAAACTGTTTTTT.

By its share, this clone is medium-sized. V gene TRBV2 combines with J gene TRBJ1-1, with D hard to call. Germline CDR1 SNHLY, CDR2 FYNNEI. This CDR3 contains 12 residues. The V and J ends lost 6 bases and 6 bases respectively, with 11 bases between them. The CDR3 is CASSGGVAEAFF. The CDR3 DNA follows: TGTGCCAGCAGCGGCGGAGTGGCTGAAGCTTTCTTT.

The J gene is TRBJ1-1, the V gene TRBV5-4; tentatively, D is TRBD1 (5 bases). V was clipped by 4 bases and J by 2 bases, with 15 bases between them. CDR3 size: 15 residues. In germline, CDR1 is SGHNT, CDR2 YYREEE (reference sequence). The CDR3 nucleotides read TGTGCCAGCAGCCCGAAACTTCAGGGAAACACTGAAGCTTTCTTT. Translating it yields CASSPKLQGNTEAFF.

This clone was observed a handful of times. This sequence joins TRBV5-1 and TRBJ1-4, with D hard to call. V was pared by 3 bases and J by 5 bases, with 14 bases between. The CDR3 covers 15 residues. The V gene's germline CDR1 is SGHRS and CDR2 YFSETQ. This CDR3 reads CASSWNLGRNEKLFF. The CDR3 nucleotides are TGCGCCAGCAGCTGGAACCTGGGCCGGAATGAAAAACTGTTTTTT.

The chain employs TRBV2 and TRBJ1-4, with 9 bases identical to TRBD1. V lost 6 bases, J lost 7 bases, and 9 bases stayed unmatched. The CDR3 extends over 15 amino acids. Germline V CDR1 and CDR2: SNHLY, FYNNEI. The CDR3 DNA reads TGTGCCAGCAGCGATATGACAGGGGGGACTGAAAAACTGTTTTTT. Protein product: CASSDMTGGTEKLFF.

The chain carries TRBV7-9 and TRBJ2-7, with TRBD1 as a possible D gene (6 bases). There are 17 residues in the CDR3. V was trimmed by 4 bases and J by 0 bases, leaving 19 bases between them. The V gene's germline CDR1 is SEHNR and CDR2 FQNEAQ (reference sequence). This CDR3 reads CASSSPGAGASSYEQYF. For the CDR3, the DNA is TGTGCCAGCAGCTCCCCTGGGGCAGGGGCGAGCTCCTACGAGCAGTACTTC.

The chain couples TRBV27 to TRBJ1-6; D uncertain. The V gene lost 5 bases and the J gene lost 6 bases, with 20 bases spanning the gap. Germline-derived CDR1 and CDR2 are MNHEY and SMNVEV (reference sequence). The CDR3 extends over 17 amino acids. CDR3 bases: TGTGCCAGCAGTGCCCGGGCGGGTGGCAGAATTAATTCACCCCTCCACTTT. Translated: CASSARAGGRINSPLHF.

DNA of the CDR3: TGCAGCGTTGTGGCAGGGGACGGCTACACCTTC. Its translation is CSVVAGDGYTF. The chain couples TRBV29-1 to TRBJ1-2, with D possibly TRBD1 on 6 matching bases. The V end lost 4 bases, the J end lost 8 bases, and 11 bases lay between the germline ends. From germline, CDR1 is SQVTM and CDR2 ANQGSEA. There are 11 residues in the CDR3.